This T cell receptor beta chain was obtained from a study of T cells expressing NK-cell markers. Broader study findings: Several donors' CD3+CD56-NKG2C+ cells were dominated by the same clonotypes.

TCRdb reanalyzed the 5' RACE reads and collapses them to one entry per CDR3 protein, without DNA. This sample's clone table lists about 460,000 distinct CDR3 sequences. Worth noting for this clonotype: The target antigen is unknown.

The CDR3 runs to 16 residues. CDR1 is SGHRS and CDR2 is YFSETQ in the germline V gene. The sequencing input was blood T cells: a sorted CD56 or NKG2C T cell subset, CD4+ or CD8+ T cells, or bulk PBMC T cells (not recorded which). This clonotype was sampled from a woman between 50 and 59 years old in good health. The V and J genes are TRBV5-1 and TRBJ2-1; TCRdb's assignment of TRBD1 cannot be checked, as there is no DNA. The CDR3 loop is CASSSGGVGVYNEQFF.